This T cell receptor beta chain was sequenced during a study of OX40 agonist ivuxolimab in advanced cancers. With V trimmed by 4 bases and J by 3 bases, 2 bases remained unmatched. This CDR3 has 14 amino acids. Germline CDR1 reads LNHDA; CDR2 reads SQIVND (reference sequence). This clone was seen only once. TCRdb keeps only in-frame clones here, not all; method: immunoSEQ multiplex PCR. The sample shows fewer than 85,000 clones, 83% of them seen only once. This receptor was taken from an adult with an advanced solid tumor such as melanoma, head and neck, liver or kidney cancer. The material sequenced was CD4+ or CD8+ T cells sorted from blood, taken in a trial of the OX40 agonist ivuxolimab. The rearrangement links TRBV19 to TRBJ2-7, with 11 bases aligning to TRBD2. The DNA of the CDR3 is TGTGCCAGTAGTAATAGCGGGGGGGACTACGAGCAGTACTTC. Translated: CASSNSGGDYEQYF. Full variable domain (outside the CDR3, taken from reference TRBV19 and TRBJ2-7): DGGITQSPKYLFRKEGQNVTLSCEQNLNHDAMYWYRQDPGQGLRLIYYSQIVNDFQKGDIAEGYSVSREKKESFPLTVTSAQKNPTAFYLCASSNSGGDYEQYFGPGTRLTVT.